Listed here are 27 T cell receptor beta chains from one sample, sequenced in a study of blood T cells in healthy people across ages. Next came a second PCR, run for roughly 6 to 11 cycles, which used a sample-barcoded 5' primer along with a J-beta primer mix. MiXCR, applied by TCRdb to the 5' RACE reads, yields one record per CDR3 protein. The sample carries some 920,000 distinct CDR3 sequences, roughly 47% recorded once. The sequenced sample was blood. These receptors came from a woman aged 60-70 years in good health.

This rearrangement joins TRBV7-7 to TRBJ2-4; no definite D call. The J call may be incorrect, as the DNA end agrees better with TRBJ2-5. Per germline, CDR1 SSHAT and CDR2 FNYEAQ (reference sequence). The CDR3 sequence is 13 residues long. The DNA of the CDR3 is TGTGCCAGCAGCTTTTCGAGCACTGAGACCCAGTACTTC. Amino acids: CASSFSSTETQYF.

The genes are TRBV20-1 and TRBJ2-7; no definite D call. The CDR3 is 13 residues long. Germline V lookup: CDR1 DFQATT, CDR2 SNEGSKA (reference sequence). V dropped 8 bases and J dropped 0 bases, with 14 bases sitting between them. This CDR3 is CSQRRAFSYEQYF. The CDR3 nucleotides are TGCAGTCAGAGAAGGGCCTTCTCCTACGAGCAGTACTTC.

The chain employs TRBV14 and TRBJ1-2; D is ambiguous. The CDR3 totals 13 residues. CDR1 and CDR2 (germline): SGHDN, FVKESK. V lost 2 bases, J lost 6 bases, and 10 bases lay in between. The CDR3 region has the DNA TGTGCCAGCAGCCAAAGAATGGGGAATGGCTACACCTTC. Translated, it gives CASSQRMGNGYTF.

This chain links TRBV25-1 with TRBJ1-2; a weak D match, TRBD1 (6 bases). The germline V gene encodes CDR1 MGHDK and CDR2 SYGVNS. CDR3 length: 15 amino acids. Deletions cut 5 bases from V and 6 bases from J, with 19 bases between. CDR3 protein: CASSKRVGAWNGYTF. The CDR3, as DNA: TGTGCCAGCAGTAAGAGGGTGGGGGCCTGGAATGGCTACACCTTC.

This clonotype was seen a few times. The V gene is TRBV5-1, the J gene TRBJ2-7, with D possibly matching TRBD1 (5 bases). Germline-derived CDR1 and CDR2 are SGHRS and YFSETQ. The CDR3 covers 13 residues. The germline V and J ends were trimmed by 4 bases and 2 bases, with 10 bases remaining between them. For the CDR3, the DNA is TGCGCCAGCAGCGCCGCAGGGACCTACGAGCAGTACTTC. It codes for CASSAAGTYEQYF.

The genes are TRBV30 and TRBJ1-2; D remains ambiguous. V lost 0 bases to trimming and J lost 6 bases, with 11 bases between them. Germline V gene sequence: CDR1 GTSNPN, CDR2 SVGIG (reference sequence). This CDR3 is 13 amino acids long. The CDR3 loop reads CAWSVTAYDGYTF. CDR3 sequence (DNA): TGTGCCTGGAGTGTGACGGCTTACGATGGCTACACCTTC.

In its sample, this clonotype was seen many times. V and J are TRBV7-9 and TRBJ2-7, with 12 bases aligning to TRBD2. This CDR3 has 15 amino acids. Germline V gene lookup returns CDR1 SEHNR and CDR2 FQNEAQ (reference sequence). V was clipped by 1 base and J by 5 bases; unmatched bases: 3. The chain's CDR3 is CASSLDRLAGDEQYF. For the CDR3, the DNA is TGTGCCAGCAGCTTAGATCGACTAGCGGGGGACGAGCAGTACTTC.

This clonotype has just a few counts. The chain is built from TRBV28 and TRBJ2-5; 8 nucleotides match TRBD2. This CDR3 is 15 amino acids long. The V gene end was trimmed by 6 bases and the J gene end by 2 bases; junction bases not matched to a gene: 8. Germline V gene lookup returns CDR1 MDHEN and CDR2 SYDVKM. CDR3 protein: CASSPPGGAQETQYF. The CDR3 region has the DNA TGTGCCAGCAGCCCCCCGGGAGGGGCGCAAGAGACCCAGTACTTC.

The chain combines TRBV15 with TRBJ1-4; D is unclear. The germline CDR1 and CDR2 sequences are LNHNV and YYDKDF (reference sequence). V was pared by 1 base and J by 7 bases, with 1 base between. This CDR3 contains 11 residues. In DNA form, the CDR3 reads TGTGCCACCAGCAGAGGTGAAAAACTGTTTTTT. Translating gives CATSRGEKLFF.

The chain uses TRBV28 and TRBJ2-1; a weak D match, TRBD2 (6 bases). The V end lost 7 bases, the J end lost 7 bases, and 14 bases lay between the germline ends. The length of the CDR3 is 13 residues. Germline V gene lookup returns CDR1 MDHEN and CDR2 SYDVKM. The CDR3 nucleotides read TGTGCCAGCATAACTAGCCCTTTTAATGAGCAGTTCTTC. Protein sequence: CASITSPFNEQFF.

This clonotype was recorded at least ten times. The chain combines TRBV29-1 with TRBJ2-1; D is unclear. V lost 7 bases and J 10 bases, leaving 20 bases between the germline ends. The CDR3 consists of 13 residues. In germline, CDR1 is SQVTM, CDR2 ANQGSEA. This chain's CDR3 is CSARAPASREQFF. CDR3 nucleotides: TGCAGCGCCCGTGCCCCCGCATCCCGGGAGCAGTTCTTC.

The genes are TRBV20-1 and TRBJ2-7; 9 nucleotides align to TRBD1. The germline V gene encodes CDR1 DFQATT and CDR2 SNEGSKA (reference sequence). This CDR3 region has 15 residues. J gave up 3 bases and V 3 bases, and 9 bases lay outside the gene matches. Here the CDR3 reads CSARWQQGALYEQYF. DNA for the CDR3: TGCAGTGCTAGGTGGCAACAGGGGGCTCTCTACGAGCAGTACTTC.

The chain carries TRBV6-2 or TRBV6-3 and TRBJ2-4; no reliable D call. CDR3 size: 13 residues. The V gene lost 0 bases and the J gene lost 7 bases, with 7 bases spanning the gap. Germline lookup yields CDR1 MNHEY and CDR2 SVGEGT. The CDR3 region has the DNA TGTGCCAGCAGTTACTCGGACGGGAACATTCAGTACTTC. Residues: CASSYSDGNIQYF.

This chain links TRBV4-2 with TRBJ2-1; possibly TRBD2 for D (6 bases). Germline-derived CDR1 and CDR2 are LGHNA and YNFKEQ. Trimming removed 5 bases from V and 9 bases from J, with 23 bases in between. This CDR3 has 16 residues. CDR3 region: CASSYRGGARTFEQFF. The CDR3 DNA reads TGTGCCAGCAGCTATAGGGGCGGGGCGCGGACTTTTGAGCAGTTCTTC.

Comments on this clonotype: One junction end does not reproduce the germline sequence, and a read error may be involved. The chain combines TRBV2 with TRBJ2-5; D is undetermined. This CDR3 region has 12 residues. CDR1 SNHLY and CDR2 FYNNEI come from the germline V gene. CDR3 sequence: CPSSYRVETQYF. CDR3 DNA sequence: TGTCCCAGCAGCTATAGGGTGGAGACCCAGTACTTC.

The V and J genes are TRBV4-3 and TRBJ2-1; 11 bases are shared with TRBD2. Unmatched junction bases numbered 6, after V lost 0 bases and J lost 8 bases. This CDR3 is 16 amino acids long. Germline V gene data show CDR1 as LGHNA and CDR2 as YSLEER. DNA for the CDR3: TGCGCCAGCAGCCAAGATGTAGCGGGAGGGGTACATGAGCAGTTCTTC. It yields the protein CASSQDVAGGVHEQFF.

This chain uses TRBV6-6 with TRBJ2-7, with D tentatively TRBD2 (7 bases). The V gene's germline CDR1 is MNHNY and CDR2 SVGAGI (reference sequence). The CDR3 covers 14 residues. V was pared by 7 bases and J by 5 bases, with 18 bases between. CDR3 DNA: TGTGCCAGCAAAGGGGGGGTTGGGGTCAACGAGCAGTACTTC. This sequence encodes CASKGGVGVNEQYF.

The genes are TRBV28 and TRBJ2-1; the match to TRBD2 covers 7 bases. This CDR3 comprises 17 residues. J gave up 3 bases and V 3 bases, and 11 bases lay outside the gene matches. Per the germline V gene, CDR1 is MDHEN and CDR2 is SYDVKM. The CDR3 sequence: CASSFRVRRELYNEQFF. The CDR3, as DNA: TGTGCCAGCAGTTTCAGGGTACGGCGGGAGCTCTACAATGAGCAGTTCTTC.

As for this clonotype: One end of the junction does not line up with germline, which may come from a read error. This rearrangement joins TRBV2 to TRBJ2-1; D possibly corresponds to TRBD2 (6 bases). The CDR3 loop spans 13 amino acids. Germline lookup yields CDR1 SNHLY and CDR2 FYNNEI. In DNA form, the CDR3 reads TGTGCCAGCAAACGGGACTCCCACAATGAGCAGTTCTTC. This encodes CASKRDSHNEQFF.

This clonotype has only a few counts. The V and J genes are TRBV7-9 and TRBJ1-4, with D uncertain. V was shortened by 7 bases and J by 5 bases, with 5 bases between the two germline ends. CDR3 length: 11 residues. The germline V gene has CDR1 SEHNR and CDR2 FQNEAQ (reference sequence). CDR3 DNA: TGTGCCAGCACACAGAATGAAAAACTGTTTTTT. This translates into CASTQNEKLFF.

The gene calls are TRBV2 and TRBJ1-2, with D possibly TRBD1 on 6 matching bases. The CDR3 is 12 amino acids. Per germline, CDR1 SNHLY and CDR2 FYNNEI. The V end lost 8 bases, the J end lost 6 bases, and 13 bases lay between the germline ends. The CDR3 sequence is CASQQGLDGYTF. CDR3 nucleotide sequence: TGTGCCAGCCAACAGGGTCTTGATGGCTACACCTTC.

The chain carries TRBV7-9 and TRBJ2-7; 11 bases match TRBD2. CDR1 SEHNR and CDR2 FQNEAQ come from the germline V gene (reference sequence). The CDR3 spans 14 residues. The ends lost 7 bases at V and 7 bases at J; junction bases unmatched: 9. The CDR3 DNA reads as TGTGCCAGCACACTAGCGGGAGCCTTCGATGAGCAGTACTTC. Residues: CASTLAGAFDEQYF.

The chain is built from TRBV2 and TRBJ1-2; D unclear. This CDR3 has 14 residues. V shed 5 bases and J shed 0 bases, with 10 bases lying between them. Germline CDR1 is SNHLY and CDR2 is FYNNEI. The CDR3 loop is CASSRTYSNYGYTF. The DNA of the CDR3 is TGTGCCAGCAGTCGGACGTACTCTAACTATGGCTACACCTTC.

The gene calls are TRBV5-5 and TRBJ2-1, with 9 nucleotides matching TRBD2. The assigned J gene may be wrong: the sequence end matches TRBJ2-7 better. This CDR3 region has 15 residues. CDR1 SGHKS and CDR2 YYEKEE come from the germline V gene (reference sequence). The CDR3 region is CASSLGSGSYNEQYF. The CDR3 coding sequence is TGTGCCAGCAGCTTGGGTAGCGGGAGTTACAATGAGCAGTACTTC.

The CDR3 DNA reads TGTGCCAGCGCCAGAGATTCACCCCTCCACTTT. Translating gives CASARDSPLHF. V gene TRBV7-9 combines with J gene TRBJ1-6, with D uncertain. Trimming took 8 bases from V and 8 from J, leaving 7 bases between them. Germline V CDR1 and CDR2: SEHNR, FQNEAQ (reference sequence). The length of the CDR3 is 11 residues.

This chain connects TRBV6-6 to TRBJ2-1; D is ambiguous. Germline assignment: CDR1 MNHNY and CDR2 SVGAGI (reference sequence). With 0 bases removed from V and 7 bases from J, the gap between germline ends came to 16 bases. There are 16 residues in the CDR3. The CDR3 loop is CASSYSSVGFENEQFF. The CDR3, as DNA: TGTGCCAGCAGTTACTCCTCGGTTGGGTTCGAAAATGAGCAGTTCTTC.

This clonotype was detected ten times or more. The chain combines TRBV10-2 with TRBJ2-4; TRBD2 aligns across 9 bases. CDR3 length equals 16 residues. Germline V gene sequence: CDR1 WSHSY, CDR2 SAAADI. V shed 2 bases, J shed 1 base, and the junction held 3 bases outside the gene matches. The CDR3 coding sequence is TGCGCCAGCAGTGAGCCTCTAGCGGGGGCCAAAAACATTCAGTACTTC. Its protein product is CASSEPLAGAKNIQYF.